This is a list of T cell receptor beta chains from one sample in a study of T cell responses to AZD1222 COVID-19 vaccine. Repertoires were generated with immunoSEQ multiplex PCR, while TCRdb's copy carries only in-frame clones and drops some. This table has 110,000 to 150,000 clones, less than 95% appearing once. The material sequenced was peripheral blood, taken on day 0 of AZD1222 vaccination. These receptor sequences come from an adult in good health. The CDR3 runs from the conserved cysteine through the conserved F or W. Fields, in order: CDR3 DNA, CDR3 protein, clone size, J gene, V gene, D gene. D genes are given only for firm matches. Size is omitted from some rows. Given values are once, few, many or a class for expanded clones.

CDR3nt: TGTGCCAGCAGTTACCCCACGGGGGCAGCCCACGAGCAGTACTTC
CDR3aa: CASSYPTGAAHEQYF
abundance: once
j_gene: TRBJ2-7
v_gene: TRBV6-6
d_gene: .

CDR3nt: TGTGCCAGCGCAGTTCATCCGAGGGCCCGCCTGGACTATGGCTACACCTTC
CDR3aa: CASAVHPRARLDYGYTF
abundance: .
j_gene: TRBJ1-2
v_gene: TRBV5-7
d_gene: .

CDR3nt: TGTGCCACCAGTGAATGGGGACAGGGCGATCATGAACACCGGGGAGCTGTTTTT
CDR3aa: CATSEWGQGDHEHRGAVF
abundance: .
j_gene: TRBJ2-2
v_gene: TRBV24-1
d_gene: TRBD1

CDR3nt: TGTGCCAGCAGCCGACGACAGGACCGCACAGATACGCAGTATTTT
CDR3aa: CASSRRQDRTDTQYF
abundance: .
j_gene: TRBJ2-3
v_gene: TRBV5-5
d_gene: .

CDR3nt: TGTGCCAGCAGCCGGACTAGCGGGGGCATAGGCACAGATACGCAGTATTTT
CDR3aa: CASSRTSGGIGTDTQYF
abundance: .
j_gene: TRBJ2-3
v_gene: TRBV3-1/TRBV3-2
d_gene: TRBD2

CDR3nt: TGTGCCAGCAGTTCCCCAGGGGCGAGTGGCTACACCTTC
CDR3aa: CASSSPGASGYTF
abundance: .
j_gene: TRBJ1-2
v_gene: TRBV6-5
d_gene: .

CDR3nt: TGTGCCAGCAGTTTTCACAGGGAGAACACTGAAGCTTTCTTT
CDR3aa: CASSFHRENTEAFF
abundance: .
j_gene: TRBJ1-1
v_gene: TRBV27
d_gene: .

CDR3nt: TGTGCCAGTATTGCAGACAGCTACGAGCAGTACTTC
CDR3aa: CASIADSYEQYF
abundance: .
j_gene: TRBJ2-7
v_gene: TRBV6-5
d_gene: .

CDR3nt: TGTGCCAGCAGCTTAGACGAAACGGATGTCTTC
CDR3aa: CASSLDETDVF
abundance: .
j_gene: TRBJ1-2
v_gene: TRBV13
d_gene: .

CDR3nt: TGTGCCAGCAGCGAGTCACGGTTTGAAGCTTTCTTT
CDR3aa: CASSESRFEAFF
abundance: .
j_gene: TRBJ1-1
v_gene: TRBV11-2
d_gene: .

CDR3nt: TGTGCCAGCAGCGGGGGTTCAAGCGGGATGGGCGACGAGCAGTACTTC
CDR3aa: CASSGGSSGMGDEQYF
abundance: .
j_gene: TRBJ2-7
v_gene: TRBV7-3
d_gene: TRBD2

CDR3nt: TGTGCCAGCACCCTAAGGCAGGGGAACACTGAAGCTTTCTTT
CDR3aa: CASTLRQGNTEAFF
abundance: few
j_gene: TRBJ1-1
v_gene: TRBV11-3
d_gene: .

CDR3nt: TGTGCCAGCGGGGGACAGTCCTTTAATCAGCCCCAGCATTTT
CDR3aa: CASGGQSFNQPQHF
abundance: .
j_gene: TRBJ1-5
v_gene: TRBV28
d_gene: TRBD1

CDR3nt: TGCGCCAGCAGCTTGGGGGACAGGGACTACAATGAGCAGTTCTTC
CDR3aa: CASSLGDRDYNEQFF
abundance: .
j_gene: TRBJ2-1
v_gene: TRBV5-1
d_gene: TRBD1

CDR3nt: TGTGCCAGCAGCCGGGATACTTACACTGAAGCTTTCTTT
CDR3aa: CASSRDTYTEAFF
abundance: .
j_gene: TRBJ1-1
v_gene: TRBV12-3/TRBV12-4
d_gene: .

CDR3nt: TGTGCCAGCAGCCGACGAAGGACAGGACCCTACGAGCAGTACTTC
CDR3aa: CASSRRRTGPYEQYF
abundance: .
j_gene: TRBJ2-7
v_gene: TRBV5-6
d_gene: TRBD1

CDR3nt: TGCAGCGTTGGGCATACGGCTGCCATTTCGAACACCGGGGAGCTGTTTTTT
CDR3aa: CSVGHTAAISNTGELFF
abundance: .
j_gene: TRBJ2-2
v_gene: TRBV29-1
d_gene: .

CDR3nt: TGTGCCAGCAGCAAATTTGGCAGGCTGAACACTGAAGCTTTCTTT
CDR3aa: CASSKFGRLNTEAFF
abundance: .
j_gene: TRBJ1-1
v_gene: TRBV3-1/TRBV3-2
d_gene: .

CDR3nt: TGTGCCAGTACCGATCCCACACAGAACACTGAAGCTTTCTTT
CDR3aa: CASTDPTQNTEAFF
abundance: .
j_gene: TRBJ1-1
v_gene: TRBV19
d_gene: .

CDR3nt: TGTGCCAGCAACTCCGGGACAGGGTTGGGCAATCAGCCCCAGCATTTT
CDR3aa: CASNSGTGLGNQPQHF
abundance: .
j_gene: TRBJ1-5
v_gene: TRBV27
d_gene: TRBD1

CDR3nt: TGTGCCAGCAGCTTAATAGCAGGAGACAATGAGCAGTTCTTC
CDR3aa: CASSLIAGDNEQFF
abundance: .
j_gene: TRBJ2-1
v_gene: TRBV7-8
d_gene: .

CDR3nt: TGTGCCAGCACCAGGACTAGCGTCGGCACAGATACGCAGTATTTT
CDR3aa: CASTRTSVGTDTQYF
abundance: .
j_gene: TRBJ2-3
v_gene: TRBV6-6
d_gene: TRBD2

CDR3nt: TGTGCCATCAGTGAACTAGCGGGAGGCGAGACCCAGTACTTC
CDR3aa: CAISELAGGETQYF
abundance: .
j_gene: TRBJ2-5
v_gene: TRBV10-3
d_gene: TRBD2

CDR3nt: TGTGCCTCCGACAGGGGGCAGGATCAGCCCCAGCATTTT
CDR3aa: CASDRGQDQPQHF
abundance: .
j_gene: TRBJ1-5
v_gene: TRBV30
d_gene: TRBD1

CDR3nt: TGCGCCAGCAGCTTGGACAGGAGCAATTCACCCCTCCACTTT
CDR3aa: CASSLDRSNSPLHF
abundance: .
j_gene: TRBJ1-6
v_gene: TRBV5-1
d_gene: .

CDR3nt: TGTGCCACCAGCAGAGCCGGGACAGGGTACCACGAGCAGTACTTC
CDR3aa: CATSRAGTGYHEQYF
abundance: .
j_gene: TRBJ2-7
v_gene: TRBV15
d_gene: TRBD1

CDR3nt: TGCGCCAGCAGCTCACCGGGACAGAACTATGGCTACACCTTC
CDR3aa: CASSSPGQNYGYTF
abundance: .
j_gene: TRBJ1-2
v_gene: TRBV5-1
d_gene: TRBD1

CDR3nt: TGTGCCAGCAGCTTAAGGGTAGCGGGACCCTCCTACAATGAGCAGTTCTTC
CDR3aa: CASSLRVAGPSYNEQFF
abundance: .
j_gene: TRBJ2-1
v_gene: TRBV7-2
d_gene: TRBD2

CDR3nt: TGTGCCAGCAGCCCGCATGGGGGGGTGAGGACAGATACGCAGTATTTT
CDR3aa: CASSPHGGVRTDTQYF
abundance: .
j_gene: TRBJ2-3
v_gene: TRBV11-1
d_gene: TRBD2

CDR3nt: TGTGCCAGTAGTAGCATGGGAGGAGAAAAACTGTTTTTT
CDR3aa: CASSSMGGEKLFF
abundance: .
j_gene: TRBJ1-4
v_gene: TRBV19
d_gene: .

CDR3nt: TGTGCCAGCAGCTTAGTTGAGCGGGGGGGCCGATTTTCGTTAGGTGAGCAGTTCTTC
CDR3aa: CASSLVERGGRFSLGEQFF
abundance: .
j_gene: TRBJ2-1
v_gene: TRBV7-9
d_gene: TRBD2

CDR3nt: TGCGCCAGCAGCCATGAAATCCGGGACAGGATTTACGAGCAGTACTTC
CDR3aa: CASSHEIRDRIYEQYF
abundance: .
j_gene: TRBJ2-7
v_gene: TRBV4-3
d_gene: TRBD1

CDR3nt: TGTGCCAGCTCACCGCTAGCGGCGAACACCGGGGAGCTGTTTTTT
CDR3aa: CASSPLAANTGELFF
abundance: .
j_gene: TRBJ2-2
v_gene: TRBV18
d_gene: TRBD2

CDR3nt: TGTGCCAGCAGCAGTACAGGGGGGGGCTACGAGCAGTACTTC
CDR3aa: CASSSTGGGYEQYF
abundance: .
j_gene: TRBJ2-7
v_gene: TRBV28
d_gene: .

CDR3nt: TGTGCCAGCAGCTTAGTGGTCGGTCACACAGATACGCAGTATTTT
CDR3aa: CASSLVVGHTDTQYF
abundance: .
j_gene: TRBJ2-3
v_gene: TRBV11-3
d_gene: .

CDR3nt: TGTGCCAGCAGCTTAGCCAATGACCGACAAGCTGGAAACACCATATATTTT
CDR3aa: CASSLANDRQAGNTIYF
abundance: .
j_gene: TRBJ1-3
v_gene: TRBV7-7
d_gene: .

CDR3nt: TGTGCCAGCAGCCGAGCACCGGGTCTCGACAATCAGCCCCAGCATTTT
CDR3aa: CASSRAPGLDNQPQHF
abundance: .
j_gene: TRBJ1-5
v_gene: TRBV4-2
d_gene: .

CDR3nt: TGTGCCTGGAGCGGTCTGTTCTCTGGAAACACCATATATTTT
CDR3aa: CAWSGLFSGNTIYF
abundance: .
j_gene: TRBJ1-3
v_gene: TRBV30
d_gene: .

CDR3nt: TGTGCCAGCAGCTTCGGGGGGCCCTACAATGAGCAGTTCTTC
CDR3aa: CASSFGGPYNEQFF
abundance: once
j_gene: TRBJ2-1
v_gene: TRBV7-2
d_gene: .

CDR3nt: TGTGCCATCACAGGGCGGTCCAACACTGAAGCTTTCTTT
CDR3aa: CAITGRSNTEAFF
abundance: .
j_gene: TRBJ1-1
v_gene: TRBV10-3
d_gene: .

CDR3nt: TGTGCCAGCAGTGACAGGGGTTGGGCTGAAGCTTTCTTT
CDR3aa: CASSDRGWAEAFF
abundance: .
j_gene: TRBJ1-1
v_gene: TRBV6-6
d_gene: TRBD1

CDR3nt: TGCGCCAGCAGTAGCAGGTCGGTCATCATGGAGACCCAGTACTTC
CDR3aa: CASSSRSVIMETQYF
abundance: .
j_gene: TRBJ2-5
v_gene: TRBV5-1
d_gene: .

CDR3nt: TGTGCCAGCAGCCTAAGGAGTCGGGAGTGGCTAGATACGCAGTATTTT
CDR3aa: CASSLRSREWLDTQYF
abundance: .
j_gene: TRBJ2-3
v_gene: TRBV9
d_gene: .

CDR3nt: TGTGCCACCAGTGACCAACAGGGGGCCACCTACAATGAGCAGTTCTTC
CDR3aa: CATSDQQGATYNEQFF
abundance: .
j_gene: TRBJ2-1
v_gene: TRBV24-1
d_gene: TRBD1

CDR3nt: TGTGCCAGCAGTGAAGTGGAGGGTCCCCCTTCTTCACCCCTCCACTTT
CDR3aa: CASSEVEGPPSSPLHF
abundance: .
j_gene: TRBJ1-6
v_gene: TRBV6-1
d_gene: .